Included here is one T cell receptor beta chain sequence, with context. This CDR3 spans 12 amino acids. V lost 4 bases to trimming and J lost 2 bases, with 3 bases between them. This table comes from immunoSEQ multiplex PCR, and its TCRdb copy is limited to in-frame clones, with some not included. The sample lists 110,000 to 150,000 clones, roughly 94% occurring once. The sample originates from a study of control samples from healthy donors and cancer patients. The sequencing input was PBMCs. The clonotype originates from a man between 60 and 70 years old with colorectal cancer. The V call is TRBV12-3 or TRBV12-4, the J call TRBJ2-4; D is unresolved. The CDR3 bases are TGTGCCAGCAGTTCATCCAAAAACATTCAGTACTTC. This translates into CASSSSKNIQYF.